One and the same sample provided the 2 T cell receptor beta chains below, sequenced in a study of blood T cell repertoires in COVID-19. Assay used: immunoSEQ multiplex PCR; TCRdb lists only in-frame clones, some missing. The sample contains roughly 250,000 clones, around 87% of which appear only once. Sequencing was carried out using PBMCs or T cells enriched from blood (not recorded which). These receptors originate from a woman in her 30s with acute COVID-19.

J is TRBJ2-7 and V is TRBV19; TRBD1 aligns across 7 bases. V was pared by 4 bases and J by 3 bases, with 6 bases of the junction left unmatched. The CDR3 is 14 amino acids. CDR1 and CDR2 (germline): LNHDA, SQIVND (reference sequence). The CDR3 nucleotides read TGTGCCAGTAGTAGGTGGGACAGAAACTACGAGCAGTACTTC. Translating it yields CASSRWDRNYEQYF.

V is TRBV30 and J is TRBJ1-1; a possible D gene is TRBD1 (5 bases). V was shortened by 7 bases and J by 6 bases, with 12 bases between the two germline ends. Germline assignment: CDR1 GTSNPN and CDR2 SVGIG (reference sequence). The length of the CDR3 is 11 residues. Written as DNA, the CDR3 is TGTGCCTTTACGGGGGGATCTGAAGCTTTCTTT. Protein product: CAFTGGSEAFF.